The 2 T cell receptor beta chains reported below all come from one sample, sequenced in a study of cytomegalovirus exposure and HLA in healthy donors. The PCR employed 60 Vbeta primers together with 13 Jbeta primers. Data came from immunoSEQ multiplex PCR; TCRdb stores just in-frame clones and leaves some out. Among 200,000 to 250,000 clones listed, more than 60% were seen once. What was sequenced was PBMCs. Receptors were obtained from a woman in her twenties or thirties in good health and CMV-seronegative.

This chain connects TRBV6-5 to TRBJ2-1; D call uncertain. Germline loops: CDR1 MNHEY, CDR2 SVGAGI. The CDR3 loop spans 14 amino acids. V lost 0 bases to trimming and J lost 7 bases, with 10 bases between them. In DNA form, the CDR3 reads TGTGCCAGCAGTTACTCACGAGGTCCAAATGAGCAGTTCTTC. Translated, it gives CASSYSRGPNEQFF.

CDR3 coding DNA: TGCGCCAGCAGCCTGGGGACTAGCGGGGGGGCAGGCGAGACCCAGTACTTC. Amino acids: CASSLGTSGGAGETQYF. The chain employs TRBV5-1 and TRBJ2-5, with 16 bases identical to TRBD2. The CDR3 contains 17 residues. Germline CDR1 and CDR2: SGHRS and YFSETQ. J was trimmed by 5 bases and V by 4 bases; bases with no gene match: 8.